This T cell receptor (beta chain) was recorded in a study of spatial heterogeneity in lung cancer. The sample's time point: sample taken at primary tumor resection. Frozen PBMC, nontumor lung or tumor provided whole RNA, which was sequenced unsorted. This CDR3 spans 14 amino acids. The V end was cut by 7 bases, the J end by 3 bases, with 16 bases between. Per germline, CDR1 WSHSY and CDR2 SAAADI. This clonotype was observed at least ten times. Via MiXCR, TCRdb re-called the 5' RACE reads, giving one row per CDR3 protein. In the table there are 45,000 to 65,000 distinct CDR3 sequences, roughly 6.5% of which are singletons.

Sequenced here: PBMCs, sampled at surgery. The source of this sequence is a female donor with early-stage non-small cell lung cancer. This rearrangement joins TRBV10-2 to TRBJ2-7; D possibly corresponds to TRBD1 (6 bases). The CDR3 spells CASNPTRGYYEQYF. CDR3 sequence (DNA): TGCGCCAGCAATCCGACGAGGGGGTACTACGAGCAGTACTTC.